The 15 T cell receptor beta chains below come from one sample, sequenced in a study of T cells in Graves' hyperthyroidism and ophthalmopathy. Amplification of TCR beta CDR3 regions was performed using RNA transcripts as template. Carried out on the TCR CDR3, a first-round RT-PCR used the HTBI primer set. TCRdb used MiXCR to reprocess the multiplex PCR reads, holding one entry per CDR3 protein. The profile shows about 350,000 distinct CDR3 sequences, roughly 13% of them singletons. Sequenced: blood. The receptors derive from a woman younger than 45 with Graves' hyperthyroidism.

Ten or more counts support this clonotype. The CDR3 reads CASSLLRGLQVNEQYF. DNA of the CDR3: TGTGCCAGCAGTTTACTCCGGGGGCTCCAAGTTAACGAGCAGTACTTC. V gene TRBV28 combines with J gene TRBJ2-7; tentatively, D is TRBD1 or TRBD2 (6 bases each). Between the trimmed V and J ends, which lost 2 bases and 5 bases, there was a span of 19 bases. Germline V lookup: CDR1 MDHEN, CDR2 SYDVKM. The CDR3 covers 16 residues.

At least ten counts were recorded for this clonotype. The rearrangement uses TRBV28 and TRBJ2-1; 9 nucleotides match TRBD2. Germline V lookup: CDR1 MDHEN, CDR2 SYDVKM. The ends lost 4 bases at V and 9 bases at J; junction bases unmatched: 7. This CDR3 has 14 amino acids. The chain's CDR3 is CASSSSGTAFEQFF. The DNA for the CDR3 is TGTGCCAGCAGTTCTAGCGGGACTGCCTTTGAGCAGTTCTTC.

This clonotype appeared many times. The J gene is TRBJ2-5, the V gene TRBV6-1; D is unclear. Germline assignment: CDR1 MNHNS and CDR2 SASEGT. CDR3 length: 15 residues. V shed 2 bases and J shed 4 bases, with 14 bases lying between them. The CDR3 nucleotides are TGTGCCAGCAGTGAAAATTCGGGCAGTTTAGAGACCCAGTACTTC. Translation gives CASSENSGSLETQYF.

This clonotype showed up many times. This chain joins TRBV6-6 and TRBJ2-1; D ambiguous. The CDR3 runs 15 residues. Germline V gene data show CDR1 as MNHNY and CDR2 as SVGAGI (reference sequence). V dropped 2 bases and J dropped 0 bases, with 8 bases sitting between them. The CDR3 is CASSYRSSSYNEQFF. The CDR3 nucleotides are TGTGCCAGCAGTTACAGGTCGAGCTCCTACAATGAGCAGTTCTTC.

At least ten counts were recorded for this clonotype. V and J are TRBV16 and TRBJ1-2; unclear D gene. CDR1 and CDR2 from the germline V gene are KGHSY and FQNENV. This CDR3 is 13 amino acids long. The V end lost 0 bases, the J end lost 5 bases, and 7 bases lay between the germline ends. The CDR3 DNA sequence: TGTGCCAGCAGCCAATCGGAAGGGTATGGCTACACCTTC. Amino acid sequence: CASSQSEGYGYTF.

Ten or more counts support this clonotype. The chain links TRBV11-2 to TRBJ2-7; D remains ambiguous. Trimming shortened V by 6 bases and J by 0 bases, and 12 bases separated the two germline ends. Per the germline V gene, CDR1 is SGHAT and CDR2 is FQNNGV. The CDR3 totals 14 residues. CDR3 in amino acids: CASRYSLGSYEQYF. For the CDR3, the DNA is TGTGCCAGCAGATATAGTCTGGGCTCCTACGAGCAGTACTTC.

There are many counts of this clonotype. The chain uses TRBV12-3 or TRBV12-4 and TRBJ2-3; D unresolved. The length of the CDR3 is 13 residues. Trimming stripped 0 bases from V and 5 bases from J, with 6 bases between. CDR3 amino acids: CASSLAGQDTQYF. The DNA for the CDR3 is TGTGCCAGCAGTTTAGCAGGGCAAGATACGCAGTATTTT.

The table lists this clonotype with many counts. The J gene is TRBJ1-1, the V gene TRBV6-1, with D perhaps TRBD1 (5 bases). There are 16 residues in the CDR3. The V gene's germline CDR1 is MNHNS and CDR2 SASEGT. Trimming stripped 1 base from V and 6 bases from J, with 18 bases between. DNA of the CDR3: TGTGCCAGCAGTGAAGGGGGGTTCTTAATAAGGGCTGAAGCTTTCTTT. It translates to CASSEGGFLIRAEAFF.

The chain uses TRBV18 and TRBJ1-4, with D hard to call. This CDR3 has 14 amino acids. In germline, CDR1 is KGHSH, CDR2 LQKENI. V lost 5 bases and J 3 bases, leaving 10 bases between the germline ends. CDR3 protein: CASSRSSSNEKLFF. The CDR3 coding sequence is TGTGCCAGCTCAAGGTCGTCATCTAATGAAAAACTGTTTTTT.

The CDR3, as DNA: TGTGCCAGCAGCCCACCGTTAGGACACCGGGCCCCGGATGGCTACACCTTC. This gives the protein CASSPPLGHRAPDGYTF. The chain couples TRBV7-9 to TRBJ1-2; D may be TRBD1 (5 bases). This CDR3 contains 17 residues. The V gene's germline CDR1 is SEHNR and CDR2 FQNEAQ (reference sequence). With 5 bases removed from V and 6 bases from J, the gap between germline ends came to 25 bases. Drawing the rest from reference TRBV7-9 and TRBJ1-2, the complete variable domain is DTGVSQNPRHKITKRGQNVTFRCDPISEHNRLYWYRQTLGQGPEFLTYFQNEAQLEKSRLLSDRFSAERPKGSFSTLEIQRTEQGDSAMYLCASSPPLGHRAPDGYTFGSGTRLTVV.

Many counts were recorded for this clonotype. The J gene is TRBJ2-1, the V gene TRBV29-1; TRBD1 agrees at 8 bases. V lost 1 base and J lost 10; bases outside the gene matches: 15. Germline V lookup: CDR1 SQVTM, CDR2 ANQGSEA. The CDR3 contains 16 residues. The CDR3 sequence: CSVEGAGQGAIGEQFF. CDR3 bases: TGCAGCGTTGAAGGGGCGGGCCAGGGGGCGATCGGAGAGCAGTTCTTC.

This clonotype was seen ten or more times. The rearrangement links TRBV28 to TRBJ1-1, with 11 bases matching TRBD1. Unmatched junction bases numbered 12, after V lost 8 bases and J lost 7 bases. Germline CDR1 MDHEN, CDR2 SYDVKM. This CDR3 has 15 amino acids. The chain's CDR3 is CASEKGGTGGIEAFF. CDR3 coding DNA: TGTGCCAGCGAAAAAGGTGGGACAGGGGGGATTGAAGCTTTCTTT.

This clonotype appeared many times. The chain has TRBV28 and TRBJ2-5; 14 bases map to TRBD2. V dropped 5 bases and J dropped 5; count of bases not matched to a gene: 10. The CDR3 sequence is 17 residues long. Per germline, CDR1 MDHEN and CDR2 SYDVKM. The DNA of the CDR3 is TGTGCCAGCAGTCCCGGCGGGACTAGCGGGAGCTGGGAGACCCAGTACTTC. It specifies CASSPGGTSGSWETQYF.

This clonotype has a count of ten or more. The chain has TRBV28 and TRBJ1-1; weak D call: TRBD1 (5 bases). The germline CDR1 and CDR2 sequences are MDHEN and SYDVKM. V was pared by 2 bases and J by 2 bases, with 12 bases between. The CDR3 consists of 15 residues. The CDR3 sequence is CASSLGTGGNTEAFF. DNA for the CDR3: TGTGCCAGCAGTTTAGGGACCGGGGGTAACACTGAAGCTTTCTTT.

This clonotype came up a few times. The rearrangement joins TRBV18 to TRBJ2-3; tentatively, D is TRBD1 (6 bases). CDR1 and CDR2 (germline): KGHSH, LQKENI. This CDR3 has 15 amino acids. V shed 3 bases and J shed 2 bases, with 12 bases lying between them. CDR3 in amino acids: CASSPEQGPTDTQYF. Written as DNA, the CDR3 is TGTGCCAGCTCACCGGAACAGGGACCCACAGATACGCAGTATTTT.